A selection of T cell receptor beta chains follows, all from one sample in a study of blood T cells in healthy people across ages. TCRdb fed the 5' RACE reads into MiXCR, producing one record per CDR3 protein. The data hold approximately 680,000 distinct CDR3 sequences, with about 34% observed a single time. Source material: blood. All receptors come from a woman of 80 years or more in good health. Both conserved end residues are part of each CDR3. The D gene is left open where the match is weak. Size is omitted from some rows. Given values are once, few, many or a class for expanded clones.

NA	TRBV20-1	TRBJ2-3	TRBD2	TGCAGTGCTAGTAGCCCGGGACTAGCGGGGGGAACTGATACGCAGTATTTT	CSASSPGLAGGTDTQYF
NA	TRBV24-1	TRBJ2-3	NA	TGTGCCACCAGTGCGATAGATTCAACCGGGAGAACCACAGATACGCAGTATTTT	CATSAIDSTGRTTDTQYF
many	TRBV20-1	TRBJ2-3	TRBD1	TGCAGTGCTAGAGATGCGTCCCGGGACAGGGTGACAGATACGCAGTATTTT	CSARDASRDRVTDTQYF
many	TRBV28	TRBJ2-6	NA	TGTGCCAGCTCGGACGGGGGCTCTGGGGCCAACGTCCTGACTTTC	CASSDGGSGANVLTF
many	TRBV6-5	TRBJ2-7	TRBD2	TGTGCCAGCAAGCGGGGGGGGCCCCAGAACGAGCAGTACTTC	CASKRGGPQNEQYF
NA	TRBV20-1	TRBJ1-4	NA	TGCAGTGCTACCCTGGGGTCTACAACTAATGAAAAACTGTTTTTT	CSATLGSTTNEKLFF
NA	TRBV20-1	TRBJ1-1	NA	TGCAGTGCTAGATGGGGCCGGGGAGGGAACACTGAAGCTTTCTTT	CSARWGRGGNTEAFF
few	TRBV9	TRBJ2-1	NA	TGTGCCAGCAGCTTAGGGGCGCCTCGGGACCGACCTGATGAGCAGTTCTTC	CASSLGAPRDRPDEQFF
many	TRBV7-6	TRBJ2-7	NA	TGTGCCAGCAGCTTAGCCTTAACCGGGTACGACGAGCAGTACTTC	CASSLALTGYDEQYF
few	TRBV5-1	TRBJ2-3	TRBD2	TGCGCCAGCAGCCTGGGTATAGTCGGGGGGGCCCCAGATACGCAGTATTTT	CASSLGIVGGAPDTQYF
many	TRBV11-2	TRBJ2-7	TRBD1	TGTGCCAGCAGCGTAGGACAGGGGTTGCTCTACGAGCAGTACTTC	CASSVGQGLLYEQYF
many	TRBV27	TRBJ2-5	NA	TGTGCCATCCGCCCCCCCGACCTAATCCAAGAGACCCAGTACTTC	CAIRPPDLIQETQYF
many	TRBV9	TRBJ2-6	NA	TGTGCCAGCAGCGCATTGACAGTCTCTGGGGCCAACGTCCTGACTTTC	CASSALTVSGANVLTF
NA	TRBV9	TRBJ2-5	NA	TGTGCCAGCAGCGTAGTACAGGGAACACAAGAGACCCAGTACTTC	CASSVVQGTQETQYF
NA	TRBV28	TRBJ2-5	NA	TGTGCCAGCAGTTTACCCCCAGGGGAACGGGAGACCCAGTACTTC	CASSLPPGERETQYF
many	TRBV12-3/TRBV12-4	TRBJ2-3	NA	TGTGCCAGCAGTTTCAAGGATACGCAGTATTTT	CASSFKDTQYF
many	TRBV20-1	TRBJ2-3	TRBD2	TGCAGTGCTCCGCTCCCTAGCGGGGGCGTAGATACGCAGTATTTT	CSAPLPSGGVDTQYF
many	TRBV6-1	TRBJ2-1	NA	TGTGCCAGCAGGCCACCGGGACACCGGGTCAATGAGCAGTTCTTC	CASRPPGHRVNEQFF
many	TRBV7-3	TRBJ2-1	TRBD2	TGTGCCAGCAGCCAGCTAGCGGGGGGGGCTAAGCAGTTCTTC	CASSQLAGGAKQFF
many	TRBV20-1	TRBJ2-5	NA	TGCAGTGCTAGAGACATGGGGCAAGAGACCCAGTACTTC	CSARDMGQETQYF
NA	TRBV27	TRBJ2-2	TRBD2	TGTGCCAGCAAGACTAGCGGGGGGCCGAACACCGGGGAGCTGTTTTTT	CASKTSGGPNTGELFF
NA	TRBV20-1	TRBJ2-7	NA	TGCAGTGCTCAGACCCCCTGGATTTCCTCCTACGAGCAGTACTTC	CSAQTPWISSYEQYF
many	TRBV18	TRBJ2-4	NA	TGTGCCAGCTCACCCCAAGGGGGCATTCAGTACTTC	CASSPQGGIQYF
NA	TRBV30	TRBJ2-3	TRBD2	TGTGCCTGGATCCCCCCAAGGAGCGGGGCTGCAGATACGCAGTATTTT	CAWIPPRSGAADTQYF
many	TRBV6-5	TRBJ2-7	TRBD2	TGTGCCAGCAGTTACTCTAGGACTAGCGGGGGGAAAAACTACGAGCAGTACTTC	CASSYSRTSGGKNYEQYF
NA	TRBV11-2	TRBJ2-7	NA	TGTGCCAGCAGCTTCCATGTTCCTTACGAGCAGTACTTC	CASSFHVPYEQYF
NA	TRBV9	TRBJ1-1	NA	TGTGCCAGCAGCGTAGGGGAAGTGAACACTGAAGCTTTCTTT	CASSVGEVNTEAFF
NA	TRBV5-1	TRBJ2-3	TRBD2	TGCGCCAGCAGCTGGACTAGCGGGATTGGGGACACAGATACGCAGTATTTT	CASSWTSGIGDTDTQYF
many	TRBV6-1	TRBJ2-7	NA	TGTGCCAGCAGTGAAGACCCTAGCCGGACCTACGAGCAGTACTTC	CASSEDPSRTYEQYF
many	TRBV7-2	TRBJ2-7	NA	TGTGCCAGCAGCTTACCCGATCCAAGGGGCGAGCAGTACTTC	CASSLPDPRGEQYF
many	TRBV7-2	TRBJ2-7	TRBD2	TGTGCCAGCAGCACCAGCGGGGGGGGCACCTACGAGCAGTACTTC	CASSTSGGGTYEQYF
many	TRBV9	TRBJ1-6	TRBD1	TGTGCCAGCAGCGCCGGGGACAGGGGGGATTCACCCCTCCACTTT	CASSAGDRGDSPLHF